This TCR beta chain was profiled in a study of technical replicates of blood from a few donors. Generated by immunoSEQ multiplex PCR, the TCRdb table keeps only in-frame clones and is missing some. The sample contains approximately 93,000 clones, about 93% of which appear only once. The CDR3 is made up of 13 amino acids. Germline lookup yields CDR1 MNHEY and CDR2 SMNVEV (reference sequence). Trimming removed 6 bases at V and 1 base at J, with 9 bases between. The chain recombines TRBV27 with TRBJ1-2; D gene uncertain. This TCR came from a human donor in good health. Input material: T cells isolated from PBMCs. The CDR3 reads CASRGGFNYGYTF. The CDR3 nucleotides are TGTGCCAGCAGGGGAGGGTTTAACTATGGCTACACCTTC.